These T cell receptor beta chains were read from a single sample in a study of blood T cell repertoires in COVID-19. Produced via immunoSEQ multiplex PCR; TCRdb's table is partial and in-frame only. The table shows under 250,000 clones, with around 84% occurring only once. Input material: PBMCs or T cells enriched from blood (not recorded which). The receptor set was obtained from a man younger than 45 with acute COVID-19. The CDR3 runs from the conserved cysteine through the conserved F or W. A D gene is named only where the DNA matches it firmly. Size is omitted from some rows. Given values are once, few, many or a class for expanded clones.

abundance: NA; j_gene: TRBJ1-2; d_gene: NA; v_gene: TRBV12-3/TRBV12-4; CDR3aa: CASSLGESGYTF; CDR3nt: TGTGCCAGCAGTTTAGGCGAGTCTGGCTACACCTTC
abundance: NA; j_gene: TRBJ2-7; d_gene: NA; v_gene: TRBV25-1; CDR3aa: CASQNSSYEQYF; CDR3nt: TGTGCCAGCCAAAATAGCTCCTACGAGCAGTACTTC
abundance: few; j_gene: TRBJ1-5; d_gene: NA; v_gene: TRBV25-1; CDR3aa: CASSELGPGQPQHF; CDR3nt: TGTGCCAGCAGTGAATTAGGGCCAGGGCAGCCCCAGCATTTT
abundance: NA; j_gene: TRBJ2-5; d_gene: TRBD2; v_gene: TRBV6-5; CDR3aa: CASSYSAGGLLETQYF; CDR3nt: TGTGCCAGCAGTTACTCGGCGGGGGGGCTTTTGGAGACCCAGTACTTC
abundance: NA; j_gene: TRBJ1-1; d_gene: NA; v_gene: TRBV2; CDR3aa: CASSDTGVQVGTEAFF; CDR3nt: TGTGCCAGCAGTGATACCGGGGTTCAAGTCGGCACTGAAGCTTTCTTT
abundance: NA; j_gene: TRBJ1-1; d_gene: NA; v_gene: TRBV7-9; CDR3aa: CASSSARQDTEAFF; CDR3nt: TGTGCCAGCAGCTCCGCACGGCAGGACACTGAAGCTTTCTTT
abundance: NA; j_gene: TRBJ2-5; d_gene: NA; v_gene: TRBV6-5; CDR3aa: CASSSSGAEETQYF; CDR3nt: TGTGCCAGCAGTTCCTCAGGGGCGGAGGAGACCCAGTACTTC
abundance: NA; j_gene: TRBJ2-1; d_gene: NA; v_gene: TRBV7-6; CDR3aa: CASSFPGENKEQFF; CDR3nt: TGTGCCAGCAGCTTTCCGGGGGAAAATAAGGAGCAGTTCTTC
abundance: NA; j_gene: TRBJ1-6; d_gene: NA; v_gene: TRBV6-5; CDR3aa: CASMGLNNSPLHF; CDR3nt: TGTGCCAGCATGGGGCTGAATAATTCACCCCTCCACTTT
abundance: NA; j_gene: TRBJ2-3; d_gene: TRBD2; v_gene: TRBV5-1; CDR3aa: CASDTGTSGGRGSGDTQYF; CDR3nt: TGCGCCAGCGATACCGGGACTAGCGGGGGGAGGGGATCTGGAGATACGCAGTATTTT
abundance: NA; j_gene: TRBJ1-1; d_gene: TRBD1; v_gene: TRBV27; CDR3aa: CASRATGGPTEAFF; CDR3nt: TGTGCCAGCAGGGCGACAGGGGGCCCCACTGAAGCTTTCTTT
abundance: NA; j_gene: TRBJ1-4; d_gene: NA; v_gene: TRBV14; CDR3aa: CASSQGLQDRSEKLFF; CDR3nt: TGTGCCAGCAGCCAAGGCCTCCAGGACAGATCTGAAAAACTGTTTTTT
abundance: NA; j_gene: TRBJ2-7; d_gene: TRBD1; v_gene: TRBV14; CDR3aa: CASSQEWGQFYEQYF; CDR3nt: TGTGCCAGCAGCCAAGAATGGGGACAGTTCTACGAGCAGTACTTC
abundance: once; j_gene: TRBJ1-1; d_gene: TRBD1; v_gene: TRBV5-1; CDR3aa: CASSPGQGAGVTEAFF; CDR3nt: TGCGCCAGCAGCCCAGGACAGGGGGCTGGAGTCACTGAAGCTTTCTTT
abundance: once; j_gene: TRBJ1-3; d_gene: NA; v_gene: TRBV7-3; CDR3aa: CASSVGLGNTIYF; CDR3nt: TGTGCCAGCAGCGTTGGGCTCGGAAACACCATATATTTT
abundance: NA; j_gene: TRBJ1-6; d_gene: NA; v_gene: TRBV5-1; CDR3aa: CASSLLAGSNSPLHF; CDR3nt: TGCGCCAGCAGCTTATTGGCAGGTTCAAATTCACCCCTCCACTTT
abundance: NA; j_gene: TRBJ1-2; d_gene: NA; v_gene: TRBV5-1; CDR3aa: CASSLGVANYGYTF; CDR3nt: TGCGCCAGCAGCTTGGGGGTAGCGAACTATGGCTACACCTTC
abundance: NA; j_gene: TRBJ2-7; d_gene: NA; v_gene: TRBV27; CDR3aa: CASSPKEKTKTYEQYF; CDR3nt: TGTGCCAGCAGCCCAAAGGAGAAGACCAAAACCTACGAGCAGTACTTC
abundance: NA; j_gene: TRBJ2-1; d_gene: TRBD2; v_gene: TRBV28; CDR3aa: CASSGPNSGGAIYEQFF; CDR3nt: TGTGCCAGCAGTGGTCCGAATAGCGGGGGGGCGATCTATGAGCAGTTCTTC
abundance: NA; j_gene: TRBJ1-6; d_gene: NA; v_gene: TRBV19; CDR3aa: CASSPTGNSPLHF; CDR3nt: TGTGCCAGTAGTCCAACAGGGAATTCACCCCTCCACTTT
abundance: NA; j_gene: TRBJ1-1; d_gene: NA; v_gene: TRBV27; CDR3aa: CASNLGGGNTEAFF; CDR3nt: TGTGCCAGCAACTTAGGGGGGGGGAACACTGAAGCTTTCTTT
abundance: NA; j_gene: TRBJ1-3; d_gene: NA; v_gene: TRBV25-1; CDR3aa: CASSSSPGFVYF; CDR3nt: TGTGCCAGCAGCTCCTCGCCAGGGTTTGTATATTTT